These T cell receptor beta chains were read from a single sample in a study of T cell responses to AZD1222 COVID-19 vaccine. TCRdb's copy holds only in-frame clones and misses some; the assay was immunoSEQ multiplex PCR. The sample includes some 96,000 clones, approximately 84% of them seen just once. The specimen comprised peripheral blood, sampled 28 days after the second AZD1222 dose. The receptors originated from an adult who received the AZD1222 COVID-19 vaccine. Each CDR3 is given with its conserved first and last residue. Each record gives: J gene, V gene, D gene, clone size, CDR3 protein, CDR3 DNA. The D gene is left open where the match is weak. Clone size is shown for a subset of rows, as once, few, many or a class of expanded clone.

J gene: TRBJ2-1; V gene: TRBV11-2; D gene: TRBD2; clone size: NA; CDR3 protein: CASSLLGTTFNEQFF; CDR3 DNA: TGTGCCAGCAGCCTCCTCGGGACTACCTTCAATGAGCAGTTCTTC
J gene: TRBJ1-4; V gene: TRBV19; D gene: NA; clone size: NA; CDR3 protein: CASSGPGRPVHEKLFF; CDR3 DNA: TGTGCCAGTAGTGGGCCAGGGCGGCCAGTTCATGAAAAACTGTTTTTT
J gene: TRBJ2-7; V gene: TRBV19; D gene: TRBD1; clone size: NA; CDR3 protein: CASRSPQGAYEQYF; CDR3 DNA: TGTGCCAGTAGAAGCCCACAGGGGGCCTACGAGCAGTACTTC
J gene: TRBJ1-4; V gene: TRBV4-3; D gene: NA; clone size: few; CDR3 protein: CASSQDGILDNEKLFF; CDR3 DNA: TGCGCCAGCAGCCAAGATGGGATACTCGATAATGAAAAACTGTTTTTT
J gene: TRBJ1-3; V gene: TRBV5-1; D gene: NA; clone size: NA; CDR3 protein: CASTPNPGMRGNTIYF; CDR3 DNA: TGCGCCAGCACCCCTAATCCGGGGATGAGAGGAAACACCATATATTTT
J gene: TRBJ1-2; V gene: TRBV5-1; D gene: TRBD1; clone size: NA; CDR3 protein: CASSLPGGGYTF; CDR3 DNA: TGCGCCAGCAGCTTGCCAGGGGGCGGCTACACCTTC
J gene: TRBJ1-1; V gene: TRBV2; D gene: NA; clone size: once; CDR3 protein: CASRWSQTNTEAFF; CDR3 DNA: TGTGCCAGCAGGTGGTCTCAGACAAACACTGAAGCTTTCTTT
J gene: TRBJ2-1; V gene: TRBV7-7; D gene: TRBD1; clone size: NA; CDR3 protein: CASSSTTGAQGNEQFF; CDR3 DNA: TGTGCCAGCAGCTCGACTACAGGGGCCCAAGGGAATGAGCAGTTCTTC
J gene: TRBJ2-1; V gene: TRBV12-3/TRBV12-4; D gene: NA; clone size: NA; CDR3 protein: CASSATNNEQFF; CDR3 DNA: TGTGCCAGCAGTGCCACAAACAATGAGCAGTTCTTC
J gene: TRBJ1-1; V gene: TRBV18; D gene: NA; clone size: NA; CDR3 protein: CASSSPRNAEAFF; CDR3 DNA: TGTGCCAGCTCATCACCACGGAACGCTGAAGCTTTCTTT
J gene: TRBJ2-7; V gene: TRBV6-2/TRBV6-3; D gene: TRBD2; clone size: NA; CDR3 protein: CASSTERLAGIYEQYF; CDR3 DNA: TGTGCCAGCAGTACCGAAAGACTAGCGGGAATTTACGAGCAGTACTTC
J gene: TRBJ2-3; V gene: TRBV25-1; D gene: NA; clone size: NA; CDR3 protein: CASSERSTDTQYF; CDR3 DNA: TGTGCCAGCAGTGAACGAAGCACAGATACGCAGTATTTT
J gene: TRBJ2-7; V gene: TRBV5-1; D gene: NA; clone size: NA; CDR3 protein: CASSPGPRYEQYF; CDR3 DNA: TGCGCCAGCAGCCCGGGGCCTCGGTACGAGCAGTACTTC
J gene: TRBJ2-7; V gene: TRBV19; D gene: NA; clone size: NA; CDR3 protein: CASKPTASPYEQYF; CDR3 DNA: TGTGCCAGTAAACCGACAGCTTCCCCCTACGAGCAGTACTTC
J gene: TRBJ2-2; V gene: TRBV3-1/TRBV3-2; D gene: TRBD1; clone size: NA; CDR3 protein: CASSQRGQGDRELFF; CDR3 DNA: TGTGCCAGCAGCCAACGGGGACAGGGTGACCGGGAGCTGTTTTTT
J gene: TRBJ1-1; V gene: TRBV6-5; D gene: NA; clone size: NA; CDR3 protein: CASTRGGANTEAFF; CDR3 DNA: TGTGCCAGCACGAGGGGCGGTGCGAACACTGAAGCTTTCTTT
J gene: TRBJ1-1; V gene: TRBV18; D gene: TRBD1; clone size: NA; CDR3 protein: CASSPRTGVNTEAFF; CDR3 DNA: TGTGCCAGCTCACCACGAACAGGGGTGAACACTGAAGCTTTCTTT
J gene: TRBJ2-7; V gene: TRBV7-2; D gene: TRBD2; clone size: NA; CDR3 protein: CASTPTAGVGYEQYF; CDR3 DNA: TGTGCCAGCACCCCGACAGCGGGAGTAGGCTACGAGCAGTACTTC
J gene: TRBJ1-5; V gene: TRBV19; D gene: NA; clone size: NA; CDR3 protein: CASRRRDQPQHF; CDR3 DNA: TGTGCCAGTAGAAGACGGGATCAGCCCCAGCATTTT
J gene: TRBJ2-7; V gene: TRBV20-1; D gene: NA; clone size: NA; CDR3 protein: CSASPGYEQYF; CDR3 DNA: TGCAGTGCTAGCCCCGGATACGAGCAGTACTTC
J gene: TRBJ1-6; V gene: TRBV18; D gene: TRBD1; clone size: NA; CDR3 protein: CASSPDRGISPLHF; CDR3 DNA: TGTGCCAGTTCCCCGGACAGGGGGATTTCACCCCTCCACTTT
J gene: TRBJ2-2; V gene: TRBV18; D gene: TRBD1; clone size: NA; CDR3 protein: CASSLQGTGELFF; CDR3 DNA: TGTGCCAGCTCACTACAGGGGACCGGGGAGCTGTTTTTT
J gene: TRBJ2-1; V gene: TRBV28; D gene: NA; clone size: NA; CDR3 protein: CASSYSGYNEQFF; CDR3 DNA: TGTGCCAGCAGTTATAGCGGCTACAATGAGCAGTTCTTC
J gene: TRBJ1-1; V gene: TRBV7-9; D gene: NA; clone size: NA; CDR3 protein: CATHRVEAFF; CDR3 DNA: TGTGCCACCCACAGGGTTGAAGCTTTCTTT